What follows are 29 T cell receptor beta chains derived from one specimen sequenced in a study of early T cells in non-severe SARS-CoV-2 infection. One entry per CDR3 protein, called by TCRdb with MiXCR from the 5' RACE reads. In the table there are over 50,000 distinct CDR3 sequences, just under 15% of which are singletons. The material was whole blood, obtained at baseline. The source is an adult who was a healthcare worker with PCR-confirmed SARS-CoV-2 infection or an uninfected control (not recorded which).

This clonotype showed up just a few times. The chain recombines TRBV20-1 with TRBJ2-7; 7 nucleotides match TRBD1. From germline, CDR1 is DFQATT and CDR2 SNEGSKA (reference sequence). The CDR3 has 15 amino acids. Germline trimming cut 0 bases from V and 3 bases from J; bases unmatched to any gene: 8. In DNA form, the CDR3 reads TGCAGTGCTAGAGATTTACCAGGGGGTTTCTACGAGCAGTACTTC. This codes for CSARDLPGGFYEQYF.

This clonotype came up many times. The rearrangement links TRBV28 to TRBJ1-1; D is ambiguous. Germline V CDR1 and CDR2: MDHEN, SYDVKM. CDR3 length: 14 amino acids. V was pared by 6 bases and J by 1 base, with 12 bases between. CDR3 DNA: TGTGCCAGCAGGGCCGGTCCAGCGAACACTGAAGCTTTCTTT. Translation: CASRAGPANTEAFF.

The chain is built from TRBV12-3 or TRBV12-4 and TRBJ1-2; D not certain. The CDR3 length is 13 residues. Trimming removed 5 bases at V and 4 bases at J, with 11 bases between. The CDR3 protein is CASSLATFYGYTF. CDR3 in DNA: TGTGCCAGCAGTCTTGCGACCTTCTATGGCTACACCTTC.

Ten or more counts support this clonotype. The gene calls are TRBV5-4 and TRBJ1-1; D is unresolved. The CDR3 is 13 amino acids. V shed 2 bases and J shed 4 bases, with 9 bases lying between them. The germline CDR1 and CDR2 sequences are SGHNT and YYREEE (reference sequence). The CDR3 sequence: CASSFRVRTEAFF. CDR3 DNA: TGTGCCAGCAGCTTTAGGGTGCGCACTGAAGCTTTCTTT.

This clonotype showed up many times. V usage is TRBV4-1 and J usage is TRBJ1-5; D unresolved. The CDR3 is made up of 14 amino acids. Germline CDR1 MGHRA, CDR2 YSYEKL. Trimming cost V 1 base and J 7 bases, with 11 bases left between them. The CDR3 DNA follows: TGCGCCAGCAGCCAAGTAGGGATGGGACAGCCCCAGCATTTT. This codes for CASSQVGMGQPQHF.

This chain connects TRBV28 to TRBJ2-3; the match to TRBD2 covers 8 bases. CDR3 length equals 13 residues. CDR1 MDHEN and CDR2 SYDVKM come from the germline V gene. Germline trimming cut 10 bases from V and 8 bases from J; bases unmatched to any gene: 11. CDR3 in DNA: TGTGCCACCTCGGGGGGGCTCAAAGGTACGCAGTATTTT. Translation gives CATSGGLKGTQYF.

This chain's CDR3 is CASSSGLAAEMYF. CDR3 bases: TGTGCCAGCAGCTCGGGACTAGCGGCGGAAATGTATTTT. The genes are TRBV7-9 and TRBJ2-3, with TRBD2 matching over 11 bases. CDR1 is SEHNR and CDR2 is FQNEAQ in the germline V gene (reference sequence). This CDR3 comprises 13 residues. V dropped 4 bases and J dropped 14; count of bases not matched to a gene: 8.

The chain uses TRBV10-3 and TRBJ1-1; the D gene is possibly TRBD1 (6 bases). CDR1 is ENHRY, CDR2 SYGVKD, per germline. The CDR3 runs 14 residues. Trimming cost V 2 bases and J 4 bases, with 11 bases left between them. The CDR3 bases are TGTGCCATCAGTGAGAGCAGGGGAGCCACTGAAGCTTTCTTT. Residues: CAISESRGATEAFF.

The CDR3 loop is CASSYGGAGTNEKLFF. CDR3 nucleotide sequence: TGTGCCAGTAGTTACGGAGGGGCTGGAACTAATGAAAAACTGTTTTTT. V is TRBV19 and J is TRBJ1-4; D is perhaps TRBD1 (5 bases). Germline loops: CDR1 LNHDA, CDR2 SQIVND (reference sequence). The length of the CDR3 is 16 residues. The V gene lost 5 bases and the J gene lost 1 base, with 14 bases spanning the gap.

The genes are TRBV4-1 and TRBJ1-4; the D gene is possibly TRBD1 (5 bases). V lost 4 bases to trimming and J lost 2 bases, with 14 bases between them. The CDR3 covers 16 residues. Germline V CDR1 and CDR2: MGHRA, YSYEKL. In DNA, the CDR3 is TGCGCCAGCAGCCCCTCCGGGACTCCGACTAATGAAAAACTGTTTTTT. Translation gives CASSPSGTPTNEKLFF.

This clonotype showed up just a few times. CDR3 DNA sequence: TGTGCCAGCAGCCAAGCGCGGGGTGGGACTGAAGCTTTCTTT. Its protein product is CASSQARGGTEAFF. The chain couples TRBV14 to TRBJ1-1; D gene unclear. V lost 1 base and J lost 5, with 11 bases in between. The length of the CDR3 is 14 residues. Per germline, CDR1 SGHDN and CDR2 FVKESK. The full variable domain, completed using reference TRBV14 and TRBJ1-1, is EAGVTQFPSHSVIEKGQTVTLRCDPISGHDNLYWYRRVMGKEIKFLLHFVKESKQDESGMPNNRFLAERTGGTYSTLKVQPAELEDSGVYFCASSQARGGTEAFFGQGTRLTVV.

In this sample, this clonotype turned up many times. The rearrangement uses TRBV9 and TRBJ1-6; D may be TRBD1 (5 bases). CDR1 is SGDLS, CDR2 YYNGEE, per germline. V shed 4 bases and J shed 6 bases, with 14 bases lying between them. The CDR3 sequence is 15 residues long. Written as DNA, the CDR3 is TGTGCCAGCAGCTCGGGACCCTTATCTAATTCACCCCTCCACTTT. Translation: CASSSGPLSNSPLHF.

This clonotype was seen only a few times. The chain carries TRBV15 and TRBJ2-1, with 8 nucleotides matching TRBD1. Germline-derived CDR1 and CDR2 are LNHNV and YYDKDF (reference sequence). The CDR3 spans 16 residues. Germline trimming cut 2 bases from V and 8 bases from J; bases unmatched to any gene: 11. The CDR3 DNA reads as TGTGCCACCAGCAGAATCATCGGAGGGGGACAGGATGAGCAGTTCTTC. Translation: CATSRIIGGGQDEQFF.

This clonotype was seen repeatedly, ten times or more. The V gene is TRBV11-1, the J gene TRBJ2-2; TRBD2 matches at 7 bases. This CDR3 comprises 17 residues. In germline, CDR1 is SGHAT, CDR2 FQDESV (reference sequence). The ends lost 5 bases at V and 0 bases at J; junction bases unmatched: 9. The CDR3 DNA reads as TGTGCCAGCAGCCCTTTCCGACTAGCAGCGAACACCGGGGAGCTGTTTTTT. It codes for CASSPFRLAANTGELFF. The full variable domain, rest sourced from reference TRBV11-1 and TRBJ2-2, is EAEVAQSPRYKITEKSQAVAFWCDPISGHATLYWYRQILGQGPELLVQFQDESVVDDSQLPKDRFSAERLKGVDSTLKIQPAELGDSAMYLCASSPFRLAANTGELFFGEGSRLTVL.

The gene calls are TRBV12-3 or TRBV12-4 and TRBJ1-5, with TRBD1 identical over 9 bases. This CDR3 region has 15 residues. V was clipped by 6 bases and J by 2 bases; unmatched bases: 5. CDR3 in DNA: TGTGCCAGCAGGCAATGGACAGGGGGCAATCAGCCCCAGCATTTT. As protein: CASRQWTGGNQPQHF.

This clonotype was counted between two and nine times. The rearrangement links TRBV7-9 to TRBJ2-4; tentative D call: TRBD1 (6 bases). The CDR3 contains 15 residues. CDR1 and CDR2 (germline): SEHNR, FQNEAQ (reference sequence). Deletions cut 0 bases from V and 4 bases from J, with 10 bases between. The CDR3 region is CASSLAQGRKNIQYF. CDR3 bases: TGTGCCAGCAGCTTAGCCCAGGGGCGGAAAAACATTCAGTACTTC.

Only a few counts were recorded for this clonotype. The CDR3: CASSQDTGGRPQHF. CDR3 nucleotide sequence: TGTGCCAGCAGCCAAGATACGGGGGGTCGGCCCCAGCATTTT. The rearrangement uses TRBV3-1 and TRBJ1-5; the D gene is possibly TRBD1 (5 bases). Trimming left V 0 bases short and J 9 bases short, with 12 bases between. The CDR3 loop spans 14 amino acids. The germline V gene encodes CDR1 LGHDT and CDR2 YNNKEL (reference sequence).

This rearrangement joins TRBV19 to TRBJ2-7; 8 bases are shared with TRBD1. Germline V lookup: CDR1 LNHDA, CDR2 SQIVND (reference sequence). The CDR3 runs 14 residues. V lost 5 bases and J lost 1; bases outside the gene matches: 4. This CDR3 reads CASSRGTGSYEQYF. DNA of the CDR3: TGTGCCAGTAGTCGGGGGACAGGTTCCTACGAGCAGTACTTC.

This clonotype has more than one count but fewer than ten. This chain joins TRBV10-3 and TRBJ2-1, with no clear D. The CDR3 has 18 amino acids. V gave up 6 bases and J gave up 0 bases, with 21 bases separating them. Germline values: CDR1 ENHRY, CDR2 SYGVKD. CDR3 DNA sequence: TGTGCCATCAGAAACCCTAACCCGGCGTTCCACTCCTACAATGAGCAGTTCTTC. Translation: CAIRNPNPAFHSYNEQFF.

V gene TRBV5-1 combines with J gene TRBJ2-4; TRBD1 is a possible D gene (6 bases). This CDR3 spans 13 amino acids. Trimming took 0 bases from V and 9 from J, leaving 10 bases between them. Per the germline V gene, CDR1 is SGHRS and CDR2 is YFSETQ. CDR3 sequence reads: CASSLGDRTIQYF. In DNA form, the CDR3 reads TGCGCCAGCAGCTTGGGAGACAGGACCATTCAGTACTTC.

This clonotype has at least ten counts. The CDR3 coding sequence is TGTGCCAGCAGCGAAGGCGGGAGCGATGAGCAGTTCTTC. As protein: CASSEGGSDEQFF. The chain recombines TRBV9 with TRBJ2-1, with 7 bases that match TRBD2. Germline assignment: CDR1 SGDLS and CDR2 YYNGEE. CDR3 size: 13 residues. The J segment lost 8 bases and the V segment lost 3 bases, leaving 5 bases of the junction unmatched.

This clonotype was seen more than once but under ten times. Here the CDR3 DNA reads TGCAGTGCGGCCCTTCCGAACACCGGGGAGCTGTTTTTT. Protein: CSAALPNTGELFF. The rearrangement uses TRBV20-1 and TRBJ2-2, with D hard to call. V was trimmed by 6 bases and J by 0 bases, leaving 8 bases between them. This CDR3 region has 13 residues. Germline CDR1 reads DFQATT; CDR2 reads SNEGSKA (reference sequence).

The chain recombines TRBV10-2 with TRBJ1-3; 7 positions match TRBD1. With V trimmed by 5 bases and J by 7 bases, 5 bases remained unmatched. The CDR3 covers 13 residues. Germline V CDR1 and CDR2: WSHSY, SAAADI. The CDR3, as DNA: TGCGCCAGCAGTCGGGACAGCTTCAACACCATATATTTT. Amino acid sequence: CASSRDSFNTIYF.

This chain joins TRBV20-1 and TRBJ2-3; D unresolved. The V end lost 0 bases, the J end lost 2 bases, and 6 bases lay between the germline ends. The V gene's germline CDR1 is DFQATT and CDR2 SNEGSKA (reference sequence). CDR3 size: 13 residues. In DNA form, the CDR3 reads TGCAGTGCTAGAGATCGACACACAGATACGCAGTATTTT. This gives the protein CSARDRHTDTQYF.

This clonotype was counted ten times or more. The chain links TRBV10-3 to TRBJ2-3, with D tentatively TRBD2 (5 bases). Germline lookup yields CDR1 ENHRY and CDR2 SYGVKD. The CDR3 has 11 amino acids. V was trimmed by 11 bases and J by 10 bases, leaving 16 bases between them. The CDR3 sequence: CALRPSGAQYF. The CDR3 DNA reads TGTGCCTTACGGCCCAGCGGCGCGCAGTATTTT.

This clonotype was found a few times. This chain connects TRBV4-1 to TRBJ2-2; TRBD2 matches at 12 bases. Germline V lookup: CDR1 MGHRA, CDR2 YSYEKL. There are 19 residues in the CDR3. V shed 1 base, J shed 4 bases, and the junction held 10 bases outside the gene matches. The CDR3 DNA reads TGCGCCAGCAGCCAAGGCCGCCTGACTAGCGGGAGAGCCACCGGGGAGCTGTTTTTT. Protein sequence: CASSQGRLTSGRATGELFF.

This clonotype was seen many times. The chain couples TRBV27 to TRBJ2-1; 8 nucleotides agree with TRBD1. J lost 8 bases, V lost 11 bases, and 14 bases had no gene match. The CDR3 runs to 14 residues. Per the germline V gene, CDR1 is MNHEY and CDR2 is SMNVEV (reference sequence). In DNA, the CDR3 is TGTGCCCCTCTGGACAGGGCGGATCTTGATGAGCAGTTCTTC. This codes for CAPLDRADLDEQFF.

In its sample, this clonotype was seen a few times. The rearrangement uses TRBV20-1 and TRBJ1-3; D remains unclear. Germline assignment: CDR1 DFQATT and CDR2 SNEGSKA (reference sequence). The V end was cut by 0 bases, the J end by 0 bases, with 9 bases between. CDR3 length: 15 amino acids. The CDR3 protein is CSARDITHSGNTIYF. The CDR3 nucleotides are TGCAGTGCTAGAGATATTACACACTCTGGAAACACCATATATTTT.

This clonotype was recorded many times. This chain connects TRBV6-6 to TRBJ2-2; TRBD1 agrees at 8 bases. CDR3 length equals 16 residues. Trimming took 1 base from V and 1 from J; bases not matched to a gene: 2. Germline CDR1 and CDR2: MNHNY and SVGAGI (reference sequence). The CDR3 sequence is CASSYWGTGNTGELFF. In DNA, the CDR3 is TGTGCCAGCAGTTACTGGGGGACAGGGAACACCGGGGAGCTGTTTTTT.